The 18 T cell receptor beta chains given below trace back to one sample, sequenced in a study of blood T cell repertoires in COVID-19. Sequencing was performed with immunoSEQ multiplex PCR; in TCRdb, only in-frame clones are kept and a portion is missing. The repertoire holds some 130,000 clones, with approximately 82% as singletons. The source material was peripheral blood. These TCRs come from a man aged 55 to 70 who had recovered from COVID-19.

CDR3 nucleotides: TGCGCCAGCAGCCAACAATCGTGGCAGGGTAATGAAAAACTGTTTTTT. Translation gives CASSQQSWQGNEKLFF. The chain joins TRBV4-3 to TRBJ1-4, with D tentatively TRBD1 (5 bases). V was trimmed by 2 bases and J by 4 bases, leaving 14 bases between them. CDR1 is LGHNA, CDR2 YSLEER, per germline. The CDR3 is 16 amino acids.

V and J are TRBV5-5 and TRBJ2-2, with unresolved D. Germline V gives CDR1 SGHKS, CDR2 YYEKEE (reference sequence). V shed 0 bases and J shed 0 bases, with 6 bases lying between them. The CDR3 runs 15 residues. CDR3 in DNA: TGTGCCAGCAGCTTGGCTGCGGCGAACACCGGGGAGCTGTTTTTT. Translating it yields CASSLAAANTGELFF.

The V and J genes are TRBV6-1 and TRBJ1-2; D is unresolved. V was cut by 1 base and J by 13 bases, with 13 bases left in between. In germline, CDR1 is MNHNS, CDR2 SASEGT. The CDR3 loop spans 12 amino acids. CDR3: CASSEVRTGGTF. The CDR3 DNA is TGTGCCAGCAGTGAAGTTAGGACTGGTGGCACCTTC.

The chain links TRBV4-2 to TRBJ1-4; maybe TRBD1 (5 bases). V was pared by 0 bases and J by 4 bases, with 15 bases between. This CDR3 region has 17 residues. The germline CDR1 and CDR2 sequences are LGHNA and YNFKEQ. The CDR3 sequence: CASSQDPRQSNNEKLFF. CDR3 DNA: TGTGCCAGCAGCCAAGATCCCAGACAGTCAAATAATGAAAAACTGTTTTTT.

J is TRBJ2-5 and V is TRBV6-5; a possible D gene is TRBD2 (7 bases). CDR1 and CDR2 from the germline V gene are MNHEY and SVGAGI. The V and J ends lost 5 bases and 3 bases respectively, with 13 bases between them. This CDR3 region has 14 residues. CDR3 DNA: TGTGCCAGCAGTAATTCGGGGGGCAAAGAGACCCAGTACTTC. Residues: CASSNSGGKETQYF.

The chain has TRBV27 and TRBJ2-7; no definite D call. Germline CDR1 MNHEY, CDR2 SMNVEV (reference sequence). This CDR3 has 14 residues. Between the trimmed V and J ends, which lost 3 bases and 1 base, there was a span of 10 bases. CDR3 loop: CASSFLAQSYEQYF. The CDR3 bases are TGTGCCAGCAGTTTCCTTGCACAGTCCTACGAGCAGTACTTC.

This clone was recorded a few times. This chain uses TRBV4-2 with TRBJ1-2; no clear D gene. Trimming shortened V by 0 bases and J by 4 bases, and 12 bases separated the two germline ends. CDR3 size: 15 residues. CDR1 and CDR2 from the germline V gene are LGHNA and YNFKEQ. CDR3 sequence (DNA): TGTGCCAGCAGCCAAGATTCTCAACAATCCTATGGCTACACCTTC. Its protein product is CASSQDSQQSYGYTF.

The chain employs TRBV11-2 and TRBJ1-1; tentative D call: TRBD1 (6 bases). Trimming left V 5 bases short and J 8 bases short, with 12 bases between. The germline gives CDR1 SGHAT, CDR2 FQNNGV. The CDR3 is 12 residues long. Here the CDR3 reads CASSERTAEAFF. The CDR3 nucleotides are TGTGCCAGCAGCGAAAGGACAGCCGAAGCTTTCTTT. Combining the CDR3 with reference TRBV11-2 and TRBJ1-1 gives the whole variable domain EAGVAQSPRYKIIEKRQSVAFWCNPISGHATLYWYQQILGQGPKLLIQFQNNGVVDDSQLPKDRFSAERLKGVDSTLKIQPAKLEDSAVYLCASSERTAEAFFGQGTRLTVV.

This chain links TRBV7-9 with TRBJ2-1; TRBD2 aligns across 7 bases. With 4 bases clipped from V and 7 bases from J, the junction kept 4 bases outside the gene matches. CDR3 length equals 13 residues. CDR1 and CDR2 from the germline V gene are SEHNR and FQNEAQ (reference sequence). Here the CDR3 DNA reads TGTGCCAGCAGCTCCGGGACTATTAATGAGCAGTTCTTC. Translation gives CASSSGTINEQFF.

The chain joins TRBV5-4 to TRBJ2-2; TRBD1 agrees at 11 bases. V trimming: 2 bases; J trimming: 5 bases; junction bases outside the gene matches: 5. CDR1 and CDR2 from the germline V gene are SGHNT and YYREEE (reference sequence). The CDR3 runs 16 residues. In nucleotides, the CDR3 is TGTGCCAGCAGCTTTCGGACAGGGGGCTCGACCGGGGAGCTGTTTTTT. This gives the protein CASSFRTGGSTGELFF.

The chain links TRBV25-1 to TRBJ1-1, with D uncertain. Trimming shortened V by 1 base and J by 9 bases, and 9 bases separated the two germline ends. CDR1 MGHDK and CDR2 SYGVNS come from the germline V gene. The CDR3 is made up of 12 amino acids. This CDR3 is CASSEWPGKAFF. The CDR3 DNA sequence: TGTGCCAGCAGTGAATGGCCTGGCAAAGCTTTCTTT.

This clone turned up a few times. The CDR3 here is CASSSHTRRGTEAFF. CDR3 DNA sequence: TGTGCCAGTAGTTCCCACACCCGGCGGGGGACTGAAGCTTTCTTT. This sequence joins TRBV19 and TRBJ1-1; a weak D match, TRBD1 (5 bases). The germline CDR1 and CDR2 sequences are LNHDA and SQIVND (reference sequence). CDR3 length equals 15 residues. Deletions cut 5 bases from V and 5 bases from J, with 18 bases between.

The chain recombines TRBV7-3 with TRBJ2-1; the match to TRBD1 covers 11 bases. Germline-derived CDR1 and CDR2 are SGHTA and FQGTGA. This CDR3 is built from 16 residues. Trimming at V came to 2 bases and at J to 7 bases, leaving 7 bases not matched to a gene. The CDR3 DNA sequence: TGTGCCAGCAGCTTAGGGTGGGACAGGGGGTCTAATGAGCAGTTCTTC. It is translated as CASSLGWDRGSNEQFF. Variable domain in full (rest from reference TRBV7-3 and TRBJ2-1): GAGVSQTPSNKVTEKGKYVELRCDPISGHTALYWYRQSLGQGPEFLIYFQGTGAADDSGLPNDRFFAVRPEGSVSTLKIQRTERGDSAVYLCASSLGWDRGSNEQFFGPGTRLTVL.

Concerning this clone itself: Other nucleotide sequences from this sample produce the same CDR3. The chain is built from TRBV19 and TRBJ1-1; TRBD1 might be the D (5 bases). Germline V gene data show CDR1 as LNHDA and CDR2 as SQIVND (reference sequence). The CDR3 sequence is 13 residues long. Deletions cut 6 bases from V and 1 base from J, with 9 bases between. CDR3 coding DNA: TGTGCCAGTAGCTCGACAGCGAACACTGAAGCTTTCTTT. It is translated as CASSSTANTEAFF. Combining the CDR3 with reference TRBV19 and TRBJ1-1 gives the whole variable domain DGGITQSPKYLFRKEGQNVTLSCEQNLNHDAMYWYRQDPGQGLRLIYYSQIVNDFQKGDIAEGYSVSREKKESFPLTVTSAQKNPTAFYLCASSSTANTEAFFGQGTRLTVV.

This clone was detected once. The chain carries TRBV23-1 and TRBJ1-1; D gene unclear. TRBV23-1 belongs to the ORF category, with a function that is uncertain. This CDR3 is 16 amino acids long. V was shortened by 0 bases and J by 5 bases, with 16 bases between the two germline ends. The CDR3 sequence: CASSQSGESRRTEAFF. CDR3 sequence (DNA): TGCGCCAGCAGTCAATCGGGAGAATCCCGGAGGACTGAAGCTTTCTTT.

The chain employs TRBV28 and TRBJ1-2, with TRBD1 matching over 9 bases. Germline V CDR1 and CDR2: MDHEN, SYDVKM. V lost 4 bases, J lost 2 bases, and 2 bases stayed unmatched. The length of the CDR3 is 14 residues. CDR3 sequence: CASSSTGGNYGYTF. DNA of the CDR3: TGTGCCAGCAGTTCGACAGGGGGGAACTATGGCTACACCTTC.

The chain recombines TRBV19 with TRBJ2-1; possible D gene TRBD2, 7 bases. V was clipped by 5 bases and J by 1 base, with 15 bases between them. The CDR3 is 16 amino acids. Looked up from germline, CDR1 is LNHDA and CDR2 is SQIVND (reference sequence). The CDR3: CASSPRGAGSYNEQFF. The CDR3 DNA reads TGTGCCAGTAGTCCTCGGGGGGCTGGGTCCTACAATGAGCAGTTCTTC.

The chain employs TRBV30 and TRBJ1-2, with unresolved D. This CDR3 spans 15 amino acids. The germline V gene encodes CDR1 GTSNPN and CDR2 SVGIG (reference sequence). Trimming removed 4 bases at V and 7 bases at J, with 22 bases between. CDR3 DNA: TGTGCCTGGACCCATTGGGAGGGCCATGGAGTTGGCTACACCTTC. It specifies CAWTHWEGHGVGYTF.